Each of the 22 T cell receptor beta chains below was sequenced from the same sample in a study of T cells in Graves' hyperthyroidism and ophthalmopathy. RNA transcripts were the template for amplifying TCR beta CDR3 regions. HTBI primers were used for first-round RT-PCR of the TCR CDR3. TCRdb analysed the multiplex PCR reads with MiXCR anew, one entry per CDR3 protein. The sample shows roughly 400,000 distinct CDR3 sequences, about 14% of them seen only once. The specimen sequenced was blood. The receptors were gathered from a man aged 50-59 years with Graves' ophthalmopathy.

This rearrangement joins TRBV20-1 to TRBJ2-3; D could derive from TRBD1 or TRBD2 (5 bases each). Trimming pared 6 bases from V and 5 bases from J, leaving 18 bases between. The CDR3 spans 14 residues. Germline-derived CDR1 and CDR2 are DFQATT and SNEGSKA (reference sequence). In DNA form, the CDR3 reads TGCAGTGCCGAGTGGGGACCCTTGGGAGATACGCAGTATTTT. Its protein is CSAEWGPLGDTQYF.

This clonotype was seen many times. The chain combines TRBV20-1 with TRBJ2-5, with 9 positions matching TRBD2. Germline values: CDR1 DFQATT, CDR2 SNEGSKA (reference sequence). This CDR3 is 17 amino acids long. Trimming at V came to 3 bases and at J to 2 bases, leaving 13 bases not matched to a gene. The DNA for the CDR3 is TGCAGTGCTAGCCCCTACCGACTAGCGGAACATCAAGAGACCCAGTACTTC. Amino acids: CSASPYRLAEHQETQYF.

This clonotype was picked up a small number of times. The CDR3 DNA is TGCGCCAGCACCATGGGGGGGGAATACACTGAAGCTTTCTTT. It translates to CASTMGGEYTEAFF. The V call is TRBV5-1, the J call TRBJ1-1, with D possibly being TRBD1 (5 bases). Trimming removed 6 bases from V and 3 bases from J, with 15 bases in between. Germline CDR1 and CDR2: SGHRS and YFSETQ. The CDR3 contains 14 residues.

This clonotype has just a few counts. This chain connects TRBV10-3 to TRBJ2-2; the D is unclear. The germline V gene encodes CDR1 ENHRY and CDR2 SYGVKD. Trimming removed 7 bases from V and 4 bases from J, with 10 bases in between. This CDR3 is 13 amino acids long. The chain's CDR3 is CAIKEDRTGELFF. CDR3 coding DNA: TGTGCCATCAAGGAAGATCGCACCGGGGAGCTGTTTTTT.

This clonotype showed up many times. The V and J genes are TRBV29-1 and TRBJ1-1; the match to TRBD1 covers 7 bases. In germline, CDR1 is SQVTM, CDR2 ANQGSEA. This CDR3 region has 14 residues. V trimming: 4 bases; J trimming: 6 bases; junction bases outside the gene matches: 11. For the CDR3, the DNA is TGCAGCGTTGGGGGAGGGGGCGAGGCGTCTGAAGCTTTCTTT. Translation gives CSVGGGGEASEAFF.

J is TRBJ2-1 and V is TRBV20-1; D is unclear. The germline V gene has CDR1 DFQATT and CDR2 SNEGSKA (reference sequence). V was clipped by 4 bases and J by 0 bases, with 10 bases between them. The CDR3 extends over 14 amino acids. The CDR3, as DNA: TGCAGTGCTACCAGCCAGAGCTCCTACAATGAGCAGTTCTTC. Residues: CSATSQSSYNEQFF.

This clonotype was detected ten times or more. The chain links TRBV12-3 or TRBV12-4 to TRBJ1-1, with a tentative D call TRBD1 (5 bases). V was cut by 1 base and J by 7 bases, with 13 bases left in between. The CDR3 sequence is 14 residues long. DNA for the CDR3: TGTGCCAGCAGTTTAGAGGCCGCAGGGATTGAAGCTTTCTTT. Residues: CASSLEAAGIEAFF.

The CDR3 loop is CASSRTPTTNEKLFF. As DNA, the CDR3 is TGTGCCAGCAGCAGGACTCCTACAACTAATGAAAAACTGTTTTTT. The chain carries TRBV12-3 or TRBV12-4 and TRBJ1-4; D not resolved. The CDR3 has 15 amino acids. The germline V and J ends were trimmed by 6 bases and 0 bases, with 11 bases remaining between them.

This clonotype was counted at least ten times. V usage is TRBV9 and J usage is TRBJ2-3; 16 bases are a match to TRBD2. This CDR3 spans 16 amino acids. The germline V gene encodes CDR1 SGDLS and CDR2 YYNGEE. The ends lost 2 bases at V and 8 bases at J; junction bases unmatched: 5. The CDR3 DNA follows: TGTGCCAGCAGCGTCGGGACTAGCGGGAGGGCGGTTACGCAGTATTTT. It yields the protein CASSVGTSGRAVTQYF.

In its sample, this clonotype was seen many times. The chain has TRBV16 and TRBJ1-1, with 7 bases matching TRBD1. The CDR3 has 15 residues. With 6 bases clipped from V and 5 bases from J, the junction kept 12 bases outside the gene matches. Germline V lookup: CDR1 KGHSY, CDR2 FQNENV. The CDR3 sequence is CASSLPGGAGTEAFF. In DNA form, the CDR3 reads TGTGCCAGCAGTCTTCCAGGGGGAGCTGGGACTGAAGCTTTCTTT.

This clonotype came up once. This chain uses TRBV28 with TRBJ2-6; weak D call: TRBD2 (5 bases). The germline V and J ends were trimmed by 6 bases and 1 base, with 10 bases remaining between them. The CDR3 is 15 amino acids. CDR1 and CDR2 (germline): MDHEN, SYDVKM. For the CDR3, the DNA is TGTGCCAGCAGGACCGCGGGTTCTGGGGCCAACGTCCTGACTTTC. This sequence encodes CASRTAGSGANVLTF.

This chain connects TRBV5-5 to TRBJ1-3, with D possibly matching TRBD1 (6 bases). CDR3 length equals 15 residues. The V end lost 9 bases, the J end lost 0 bases, and 16 bases lay between the germline ends. Looked up from germline, CDR1 is SGHKS and CDR2 is YYEKEE (reference sequence). CDR3: CAIAGGGSSGNTIYF. In DNA, the CDR3 is TGTGCCATCGCGGGAGGGGGGAGCTCTGGAAACACCATATATTTT.

There are a few counts of this clonotype. The genes are TRBV13 and TRBJ2-7, with D perhaps being TRBD1 or TRBD2 (5 bases each). Trimming pared 3 bases from V and 3 bases from J, leaving 12 bases between. There are 14 residues in the CDR3. Germline CDR1 PRHDT, CDR2 FYEKMQ (reference sequence). The DNA of the CDR3 is TGTGCCAGCAGCTTGACGGGACCAAACTACGAGCAGTACTTC. Its protein product is CASSLTGPNYEQYF. The entire variable domain, with the rest obtained from reference TRBV13 and TRBJ2-7, is as follows: AAGVIQSPRHLIKEKRETATLKCYPIPRHDTVYWYQQGPGQDPQFLISFYEKMQSDKGSIPDRFSAQQFSDYHSELNMSSLELGDSALYFCASSLTGPNYEQYFGPGTRLTVT.

The chain employs TRBV25-1 and TRBJ2-7, with D perhaps matching TRBD1 or TRBD2 (5 bases each). CDR3 length equals 14 residues. Germline assignment: CDR1 MGHDK and CDR2 SYGVNS. With 7 bases removed from V and 6 bases from J, the gap between germline ends came to 19 bases. CDR3 sequence reads: CASTPGTLNGEQYF. CDR3 coding DNA: TGTGCCAGCACCCCAGGGACGTTGAATGGCGAGCAGTACTTC.

Notes on this clonotype: The junction departs from germline at one end; a sequencing error may be responsible. The chain is built from TRBV18 and TRBJ2-1; 10 nucleotides align to TRBD2. CDR3 size: 14 residues. Germline lookup yields CDR1 KGHSH and CDR2 LQKENI. Here the CDR3 reads CASSETSGYNEQLF. In DNA form, the CDR3 reads TGTGCCAGCTCCGAGACTAGCGGGTACAATGAGCAGCTCTTC. The full variable domain, completed using reference TRBV18 and TRBJ2-1, is NAGVMQNPRHLVRRRGQEARLRCSPMKGHSHVYWYRQLPEEGLKFMVYLQKENIIDESGMPKERFSAEFPKEGPSILRIQQVVRGDSAAYFCASSETSGYNEQLFGPGTRLTVL.

This clonotype was observed at least ten times. The chain couples TRBV11-2 to TRBJ2-3, with 8 bases identical to TRBD2. The CDR3 has 17 amino acids. V lost 0 bases and J lost 0; bases outside the gene matches: 5. The germline gives CDR1 SGHAT, CDR2 FQNNGV. The CDR3 DNA sequence: TGTGCCAGCAGCTTAGACCTAGCGGGCATTAGCACAGATACGCAGTATTTT. Translating gives CASSLDLAGISTDTQYF.

Note on this clonotype: A much bigger clone sits one base away, suggesting this may be a read error. No conserved phenylalanine or tryptophan ends this CDR3, so it is likely a read error. This sequence joins TRBV7-8 and TRBJ1-2; weak D call: TRBD1 (5 bases). The CDR3 length is 13 residues. CDR1 SGHVS and CDR2 FQNEAQ come from the germline V gene. The V end was cut by 5 bases, the J end by 6 bases, with 13 bases between. The CDR3 DNA reads as TGTGCCAGCAGCCGGTGGGGGTTTGATGGCTACACCCTC. This translates into CASSRWGFDGYTL.

This chain joins TRBV20-1 and TRBJ1-5; D is unresolved. V was cut by 5 bases and J by 0 bases, with 14 bases left in between. The CDR3 sequence is 15 residues long. CDR1 DFQATT and CDR2 SNEGSKA come from the germline V gene (reference sequence). CDR3 nucleotide sequence: TGCAGTGCTCTCCCCCCCGGTGATAGCAATCAGCCCCAGCATTTT. This translates into CSALPPGDSNQPQHF.

There are many counts of this clonotype. The chain links TRBV27 to TRBJ2-1, with 7 positions matching TRBD1. V lost 6 bases to trimming and J lost 2 bases; unmatched junction nucleotides: 4. The CDR3 contains 14 residues. Germline CDR1 reads MNHEY; CDR2 reads SMNVEV (reference sequence). CDR3 DNA sequence: TGTGCCAGCAGCTTAGGGGGCGCCTACAATGAGCAGTTCTTC. Translation: CASSLGGAYNEQFF.

In its sample, this clonotype was seen a few times. The genes are TRBV27 and TRBJ2-3, with TRBD2 matching over 11 bases. CDR1 is MNHEY and CDR2 is SMNVEV in the germline V gene (reference sequence). The ends lost 6 bases at V and 2 bases at J; junction bases unmatched: 7. The CDR3 is 16 residues long. The CDR3 here is CASSVRLAGFTDTQYF. DNA for the CDR3: TGTGCCAGCAGCGTCAGACTAGCGGGATTCACAGATACGCAGTATTTT.

This clonotype has a count of ten or more. The chain joins TRBV20-1 to TRBJ2-5, with TRBD2 matching over 7 bases. CDR1 DFQATT and CDR2 SNEGSKA come from the germline V gene (reference sequence). CDR3 length: 15 residues. J was trimmed by 1 base and V by 3 bases; bases with no gene match: 8. CDR3 in amino acids: CSARVYGTTQETQYF. In DNA, the CDR3 is TGCAGTGCTAGGGTATATGGGACTACCCAAGAGACCCAGTACTTC.

At least ten counts were recorded for this clonotype. The chain couples TRBV3-1 to TRBJ2-3; D ambiguous. V gave up 1 base and J gave up 5 bases, with 13 bases separating them. The CDR3 loop spans 15 amino acids. Per the germline V gene, CDR1 is LGHDT and CDR2 is YNNKEL (reference sequence). The CDR3 spells CASSQGSKAVDTQYF. CDR3 DNA sequence: TGTGCCAGCAGCCAAGGGAGTAAGGCCGTAGATACGCAGTATTTT.